The subject of this entry is one T cell receptor beta chain. It has no known antigen specificity. Base quality data are lacking; no much larger clone is found one base away. The cohort consisted of approximately 690 healthy bone marrow donors. Cohort members were all nominally healthy when sampled, although unrecorded immune exposures were likely present. The donor tested CMV seronegative, placing the donor among the 350 or so seronegative members of the cohort. Every donor gave a peripheral blood sample, and the peripheral blood mononuclear cells from that sample were used for TCR beta sequencing. The Qiagen DNeasy Blood Extraction Kit was used to extract genomic DNA from the blood cell samples. To prepare the library, the immunoSEQ multiplex PCR assay was applied. For the multiplex PCR, a mixture combining 60 forward primers for TCR Vbeta segments and 13 reverse primers for TCR Jbeta segments was used. A multiplex PCR assay on genomic DNA amplified the CDR3 region of rearranged TCR beta genes. The Illumina HiSeq System was used to sequence the amplified TCR beta libraries as 87-base-pair reads. The source study handled its data this way. Across the 600 to 700 repertoires, a later analysis counted approximately 83 million unique TCR beta chains, approximately 10 million of which were shared by at least two donors. Raw reads were error-corrected and collapsed into unique sequences by a nearest-neighbor algorithm in which closely related sequences were merged to remove PCR and sequencing errors. To assign V, D and J gene segments, CDR3 sequences were aligned to IMGT reference sequences. Each retained sequence needed at least a six-nucleotide match to both a V gene segment and a J gene segment. A rearrangement counted as productive if the CDR3 had no stop codons and remained in frame with V and J, and every other rearrangement counted as non-productive. CDR3 was defined by IMGT convention, running from the second conserved V-encoded cysteine to the conserved J-encoded phenylalanine. In an earlier analysis of more than 550 of the donors, sequences lacking an unambiguous match to a single V gene segment were excluded. In an earlier analysis of 587 of the donors, a V segment was called functional when productive rearrangements were above 56.7%, and segregating when the standard deviation between donors exceeded 5%. A statistical classification framework was built to diagnose cytomegalovirus status from the catalog of TCR beta chain sequences. In a later analysis, V and J genes were assigned by comparing TCR nucleotide sequences against IMGT/GENE-DB human TR gene sequences. Using the TCRdist pipeline, a later analysis assigned CDR3 sequences along with most-parsimonious VDJ recombination scenarios. A later analysis defined each TCR beta chain by its CDR3 amino acid sequence plus V-gene family, and excluded reads lacking a unique V-gene family. To address suspected cross-contamination and a sequencing artifact, a later analysis removed 550 to 750 highly shared, low-generation-probability nucleotide sequences. A later analysis calculated a clonal expansion index for each public chain from normalized within-repertoire ranks of inferred template counts. Generation probabilities in a later analysis came from a VDJ recombination model fitted to out-of-frame rearrangements, and those results were checked against IGoR. A later analysis scored TCR-TCR, TCR-HLA and TCR-CMV co-occurrence with hypergeometric tests, applying a repertoire-size bias correction to TCR pairs. In a later analysis, false discovery rates were estimated by permuting HLA or CMV assignments 20 times. In a later analysis, co-occurring TCRs were grouped using DBSCAN, and TCRdist sequence similarity was added for clustering within HLA-allele-positive subsets. For co-occurrence clustering, repertoires with fewer than 30,000 or more than 120,000 public chains were excluded, along with four or five repertoires with anomalous nucleotide sharing. Sourced from immuneACCESS, this table was stored by TCRdb with only in-frame sequences that have V and J called. A share of the clones is absent; for the studies checked, an unresolved V gene accounts for under half, and the remainder has no known explanation. V and J calls and clone size are those listed in that table; D and trimming were worked out from the DNA. The table for this sample lists about 70,000 clones; roughly 88% of them were counted only once. The ten largest clonotypes hold 1.5% to 2% of the sample.

This sample was included in a study of cytomegalovirus exposure and HLA in healthy donors (dated by TCRdb to about 2017). The study in broad terms: An earlier analysis of about 560 of the donors reported under 300 Gb of sequence data and 117 million unique TCR beta sequences obtained from some 200 million T cells. An early release that covered some 630 HLA-typed donors contained around 300 gigabases of sequencing data and 65 million to 100 million unique TCR sequences. Of the 398 genotyped donors, around 81% fell in the genetic ancestry cluster associated with self-reported Caucasian donors. The study aimed to test whether cataloging public T cell receptors could reveal signatures of past pathogen exposure. The study profiled the T cell repertoires of fewer than 850 subjects by immunosequencing and related them to cytomegalovirus serostatus. Besides the first cohort of approximately 710 subjects, a separate validation cohort made up of over a hundred different subjects was used. To predict cytomegalovirus infection status, the study brought together high-throughput TCR immunosequencing, statistical association of individual TCRs with disease status, and machine learning. A later analysis re-analyzed previously published TCR beta repertoires from about 600 donors and added high-resolution HLA genotyping to study TCR occurrence patterns. Rather than drawing on any new phenotypic data, the later analysis identified candidate immune exposures from TCR beta sequences and the way those sequences occurred across donors. To decide whether each TCR beta V gene segment behaved as functional or pseudogenic, an earlier analysis of over 500 of the donors relied on high-throughput TCR beta sequencing. Donor age, sex, ethnicity and CMV serostatus were compiled alongside the repertoire data. Genome-wide SNP genotypes for about 60% of the 666 donors were used in a later genetic analysis, which treated that subset as a discovery cohort. Every repertoire in the discovery cohort had been generated on one and the same sequencing platform. Both class I and class II loci were covered by HLA typing, at four-digit resolution. The number of typed donors differed by locus: about 620-630 for A, B, C, DRB1 and DQB1; 522 for DQA1; 606 for DPA1; and 400 to 480 for DPB1. Roughly 5 DR-DQ haplotypes were handled as single units for association and clustering because linkage in the cohort was strong. Among roughly 400 genotyped donors of the cohort, an average of approximately 230,000 unique TCR beta nucleotide sequences were sequenced per donor, around 20% of them non-productive.

Including the terminal cysteine and phenylalanine, the CDR3 comprises 14 residues. The retained sequence is limited to the CDR3, 42 bases, with the frame set at the first base. The germline V gene (reference sequence) yields LNHDA for CDR1 and SQIVND for CDR2. Trimming takes 8 bases from V and 4 bases from J, and the germline ends sit 15 bases apart. The paper's findings and limits, for the study overall: Some IMGT-functional V segments, including TRBV6-2 and TRBV6-3, could not be told apart with the 87-base-pair reads, so those segments were excluded. This cohort had only TCR beta chains sequenced, and the lack of alpha or paired-chain data limited which features could be detected. It was suggested by the authors that the approach could potentially be generalized to other disease states and immunological phenotypes. Three of the identified cytomegalovirus-associated TCR beta chains were confirmed in vitro to be specific for cytomegalovirus antigens. The sequencing pipeline was judged likely to have produced a cluster of highly shared sequence variants as a technical artifact. An association between a missense DCLRE1C variant and V-gene and J-gene trimming of TCR beta chains was found in a later genetic analysis and replicated in an independent cohort. A later analysis found that most CMV-associated TCR beta chains appeared HLA-restricted, with HLA associations seemingly driven largely by CMV exposure. A total of about 180 TCR beta chains were listed by the study as associated with cytomegalovirus. In an earlier analysis of 587 of the donors, most TCR beta V segments appeared in productive rearrangements about 87% or about 30% of the time, broadly matching IMGT annotations. Compared with the approximately 670-donor mean, donors in an Asian-associated ancestry cluster had fewer N-insertions in productive TCRs, according to a later genetic analysis. In a later analysis, TCR association rates were found to vary across HLA loci, with the most associated TCRs seen for DRB1 alleles and the fewest for HLA-C alleles. HLA typing was unavailable for some donors at each locus, so association tests used only the typed subset. Compared with equally common non-associated chains, HLA-associated TCR beta chains in a later analysis were more clonally expanded and had lower generation probabilities. The classifier was reported to diagnose cytomegalovirus status with high specificity and sensitivity in both the original and validation cohorts. Most TCR sequences were observed very rarely across donors, whereas some public TCRs were present in many individuals. A later analysis reported that several top co-occurrence clusters appeared linked to parvovirus B19, influenza, CMV and Epstein-Barr virus. A further reported finding was that TCR beta sequences accurately predicted the HLA-A and HLA-B alleles for most subjects in the first cohort. Strong co-occurrence of HLA alleles, especially DR and DQ, made assigning TCR associations to individual alleles difficult. Linkage disequilibrium might explain the correlated functional status among segregating V segments, but an unknown experimental factor could not be excluded. Because counts were too low, seventeen rarely observed V segments, including chromosome 9 orphons, were excluded from the earlier analysis of some 540 of the donors. The presence/absence analyses assumed that sequencing depth was roughly uniform across donors, and that assumption may not be true. For the cohort, immune exposure information was limited to CMV serostatus. In a later analysis, 16,951 TCR beta sequences were associated with specific HLA alleles at a false discovery rate of 0.05.

This clonotype was sampled from a woman in her 30s in good health and CMV-seronegative. The sample consisted of PBMCs. The rearrangement combines TRBV19 with TRBJ2-1; the D segment could be TRBD1, given 6 matching bases. The CDR3 sequence is CASPKRGQYNEQFF. The DNA is TGTGCCAGTCCAAAGCGAGGACAGTACAATGAGCAGTTCTTC.